The 2 T cell receptor beta chains presented below share a single source sample, sequenced in a study of blood T cell repertoires in COVID-19. Profiling relied on immunoSEQ multiplex PCR, and the TCRdb table lists in-frame clones only, not all of them. The sample has under 200,000 clones; approximately 92% are singletons. The sample was peripheral blood. All receptors come from a man aged 45-65 years with acute or convalescent COVID-19.

The chain carries TRBV18 and TRBJ1-5; unclear D gene. Trimming took off 6 bases at V and 4 bases at J, with 10 bases between the two ends. Germline lookup yields CDR1 KGHSH and CDR2 LQKENI. The CDR3 is 13 amino acids. The chain's CDR3 is CASSSGRNQPQHF. In DNA form, the CDR3 reads TGTGCCAGCTCCTCCGGGAGAAATCAGCCCCAGCATTTT.

To note about this clone: The junction differs from germline at one of its ends, possibly a read error. The chain is built from TRBV10-2 and TRBJ2-3, with D unclear. The CDR3 length is 13 residues. Looked up from germline, CDR1 is WSHSY and CDR2 is SAAADI. CDR3 residues: CASSERSKDTQYF. The CDR3, as DNA: TGCGCCAGCAGTGAGAGAAGCAAAGATACGCAGTATTTT.